The present TCR beta chain was sequenced within a study of cytomegalovirus exposure and HLA in healthy donors. In the study overall: The 120 or so validation repertoires were reported in a later analysis to have been generated on the same platform as the approximately 700 first-cohort repertoires.

Comment on this clone: What it recognizes is unknown.

The assay was immunoSEQ multiplex PCR, and TCRdb's table has in-frame clones only and misses some. The table lists 200,000 or so clones, more than 65% of them singletons, with roughly an eighth in the top ten. Study conclusions and caveats: Cytomegalovirus association was assigned to approximately 160 TCR beta chains. Three CMV-associated chains were confirmed in vitro to be specific for CMV antigens.

V lost 1 base, J lost 6 bases, and 1 base stayed unmatched. Germline V gene data show CDR1 as SGDLS and CDR2 as YYNGEE. The CDR3 totals 15 residues. Specimen: PBMCs. V and J are TRBV9 and TRBJ2-2; 12 nucleotides agree with TRBD1. The source of this sequence is a woman aged 30 to 39 in good health and CMV-seropositive. For the CDR3, the DNA is TGTGCCAGCAGCGTATGGGACAGGGGGCCCGGGGAGCTGTTTTTT. This encodes CASSVWDRGPGELFF.